The source of this T cell receptor (beta chain) is a study of shared clonotypes between healthy human individuals. About the research overall: A donor's plate count was three for CD4 naive and three for CD4 memory; CD8 naive had two and CD8 memory one.

Germline V CDR1 and CDR2: SGHVS, FNYEAQ. This CDR3 is 15 amino acids long. V lost 3 bases to trimming and J lost 3 bases, with 12 bases between them. As for this clone: Its antigen is unidentified.

Each PCR replicate from the sorted subsets contained about 200 ng DNA, which is tens of thousands of T cell genomes. Produced via immunoSEQ multiplex PCR; TCRdb's table is partial and in-frame only. The sample yields about 660,000 clones, approximately 79% seen once. Findings and caveats of the study: For naive CD4 cells, roughly 5.5% of clonotypes were shared across a handful of donors.

The rearrangement joins TRBV7-6 to TRBJ2-1; tentative D call: TRBD2 (5 bases). The sequencing sample was made of memory CD4+ T cells sorted from blood. Specified subset: CD45RA-negative fraction. The TCR sequence derives from a woman under 40 in good health. CDR3 in amino acids: CASSFTGKRYNEQFF. As DNA, the CDR3 is TGTGCCAGCAGCTTCACGGGAAAGCGCTACAATGAGCAGTTCTTC.